Shown below are 12 T cell receptor beta chains from a single sample sequenced in a study of human T cells and chemical hapten exposure. The time point here: patch test 3, about 24 weeks after DPC sensitization. The treatment here: therapeutic diphenylcyclopropenone sensitization with weekly scalp DPC. One entry per CDR3 protein, called by TCRdb with MiXCR from the RACE reads. The table records 120,000 or so distinct CDR3 sequences, 10% to 12% of them present only once. The sequencing used whole blood, collected in connection with sensitization to the hapten diphenylcyclopropenone (DPC). These TCRs come from a woman aged 50 to 65 with alopecia areata. Some clones in this sample may be carry-over from other donors' samples.

This clonotype was seen ten or more times. The chain links TRBV20-1 to TRBJ2-7, with TRBD2 matching over 7 bases. Germline V CDR1 and CDR2: DFQATT, SNEGSKA (reference sequence). CDR3 length: 14 residues. The CDR3 DNA is TGCAGCCCCGTTAGGACTAGTGTCTCCTACGAGCAGTACTTC. Translating it yields CSPVRTSVSYEQYF.

The V gene is TRBV6-5, the J gene TRBJ1-1; 8 nucleotides agree with TRBD1. V lost 4 bases and J lost 3; bases outside the gene matches: 1. Germline V gene sequence: CDR1 MNHEY, CDR2 SVGAGI. This CDR3 region has 13 residues. The CDR3 DNA reads as TGTGCCAGCAGTTCGACAGGGGACACTGAAGCTTTCTTT. Protein sequence: CASSSTGDTEAFF.

This clonotype came up once. The J gene is TRBJ2-1, the V gene TRBV12-3 or TRBV12-4; D gene uncertain. The CDR3 is 15 residues long. Trimming left V 5 bases short and J 6 bases short, with 17 bases between. The CDR3 here is CASSRVPATCNEQFF. The CDR3 bases are TGTGCCAGCAGTAGGGTCCCAGCTACCTGCAATGAGCAGTTCTTC.

This clonotype occurred many times. V usage is TRBV29-1 and J usage is TRBJ2-1; 9 bases align to TRBD1. The CDR3 loop spans 14 amino acids. V was pared by 2 bases and J by 7 bases, with 6 bases of the junction left unmatched. CDR1 is SQVTM, CDR2 ANQGSEA, per germline. CDR3 nucleotide sequence: TGCAGCGTTGAATCGGGACAGGGAAAAAATGAGCAGTTCTTC. Translation gives CSVESGQGKNEQFF.

The CDR3 bases are TGTGCCAGCAGTGAAGGCAGGGGGCACTACGAGCAGTACTTC. It codes for CASSEGRGHYEQYF. The chain recombines TRBV2 with TRBJ2-7; TRBD1 aligns across 8 bases. The CDR3 has 14 amino acids. Germline V gene sequence: CDR1 SNHLY, CDR2 FYNNEI. The V segment lost 1 base and the J segment 3 bases; nucleotides outside the gene matches: 2.

Many counts were recorded for this clonotype. This chain links TRBV7-9 with TRBJ1-4; 9 nucleotides match TRBD1. With 7 bases clipped from V and 6 bases from J, the junction kept 6 bases outside the gene matches. The CDR3 is made up of 14 amino acids. In germline, CDR1 is SEHNR, CDR2 FQNEAQ (reference sequence). CDR3 nucleotide sequence: TGTGCCAGCACCGGAACAGGGGGCGATGAAAAACTGTTTTTT. This gives the protein CASTGTGGDEKLFF.

This clonotype showed up many times. The V call is TRBV20-1, the J call TRBJ2-7; unclear D gene. The CDR3 has 15 amino acids. Trimming cost V 6 bases and J 4 bases, with 22 bases left between them. Per germline, CDR1 DFQATT and CDR2 SNEGSKA (reference sequence). CDR3 region: CSAIDRLLGRYEQYF. CDR3 coding DNA: TGCAGTGCGATAGACCGACTGTTAGGTCGATACGAGCAGTACTTC.

The chain uses TRBV10-3 and TRBJ1-2, with D uncertain. V was clipped by 0 bases and J by 5 bases, with 10 bases between them. This CDR3 spans 14 amino acids. Germline CDR1 ENHRY, CDR2 SYGVKD. DNA for the CDR3: TGTGCCATCAGTGAGTCGCCCGGGGTGTATGGCTACACCTTC. This encodes CAISESPGVYGYTF.

This clonotype was seen only a few times. The J gene is TRBJ2-1, the V gene TRBV24-1; 9 nucleotides align to TRBD2. This CDR3 is built from 15 residues. Germline loops: CDR1 KGHDR, CDR2 SFDVKD. V gave up 5 bases and J gave up 9 bases; unmatched junction bases: 10. The CDR3 coding sequence is TGTGCCACCAGTGCCGCGGGAGGGCCGTTTGTTGAGCAGTTCTTC. Protein sequence: CATSAAGGPFVEQFF.

This clonotype was observed a handful of times. The J gene is TRBJ2-3, the V gene TRBV2; D is unclear. Deletions cut 9 bases from V and 11 bases from J, with 21 bases between. The CDR3 totals 13 residues. Germline V gives CDR1 SNHLY, CDR2 FYNNEI. The CDR3 spells CASKNSLLARQYF. DNA of the CDR3: TGTGCCAGTAAAAACTCCCTCCTGGCCCGGCAGTATTTT.

In this sample, this clonotype turned up a few times. This chain links TRBV7-2 with TRBJ1-5; D gene unclear. Per germline, CDR1 SGHTA and CDR2 FQGNSA. Trimming cost V 5 bases and J 2 bases, with 13 bases left between them. This CDR3 has 15 amino acids. The CDR3 region has the DNA TGTGCCAGCAGCCGCGACGGGCGAGGCAATCAGCCCCAGCATTTT. This codes for CASSRDGRGNQPQHF.

This chain uses TRBV29-1 with TRBJ2-3; 8 bases agree with TRBD2. In germline, CDR1 is SQVTM, CDR2 ANQGSEA. The junction had 11 bases not matched to a gene; V was cut back by 4 bases and J by 8 bases. CDR3 length: 14 residues. As DNA, the CDR3 is TGCAGCGTTGTTGTAGCGGGGTGGGCGGGTACGCAGTATTTT. Translated, it gives CSVVVAGWAGTQYF.